This TCR beta chain is drawn from a study of cytomegalovirus exposure and HLA in healthy donors. This CDR3 has 14 residues. Note on this clone: No antigen is known for it.

PCR was performed using 60 Vbeta and 13 Jbeta primers. Repertoires were generated with immunoSEQ multiplex PCR, while TCRdb's copy carries only in-frame clones and drops some. The table records about 170,000 clones, about 85% of them present only once. Study observations and caveats: In vitro confirmation showed three CMV-associated chains to be CMV antigen specific. After further analysis at a later stage, 15,000 to 20,000 TCR beta sequences were associated with HLA alleles at 0.05 false discovery rate.

The sequence was obtained from a man aged 25 to 40 in good health and CMV-seropositive. Sequencing input: PBMCs. The chain joins TRBV21-1 to TRBJ1-5; the table assigns TRBD1, which was not confirmed against the DNA. TRBV21-1 is annotated as a pseudogene. The CDR3: CASIPGDRWQPQHF. DNA of the CDR3: TGTGCCAGCATCCCAGGGGACAGATGGCAGCCCCAGCATTTT.